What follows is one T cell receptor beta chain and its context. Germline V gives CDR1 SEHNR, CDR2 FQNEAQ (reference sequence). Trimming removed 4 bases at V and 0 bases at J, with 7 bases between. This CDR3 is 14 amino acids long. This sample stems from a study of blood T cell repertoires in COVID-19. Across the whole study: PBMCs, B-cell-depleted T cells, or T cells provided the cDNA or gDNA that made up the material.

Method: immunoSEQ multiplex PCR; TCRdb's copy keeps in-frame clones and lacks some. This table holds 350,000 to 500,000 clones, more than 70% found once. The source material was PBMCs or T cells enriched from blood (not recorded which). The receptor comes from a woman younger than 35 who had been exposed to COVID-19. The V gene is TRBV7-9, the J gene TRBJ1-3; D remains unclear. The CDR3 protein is CASSSGDSGNTIYF. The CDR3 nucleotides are TGTGCCAGCAGCTCCGGGGACTCTGGAAACACCATATATTTT.